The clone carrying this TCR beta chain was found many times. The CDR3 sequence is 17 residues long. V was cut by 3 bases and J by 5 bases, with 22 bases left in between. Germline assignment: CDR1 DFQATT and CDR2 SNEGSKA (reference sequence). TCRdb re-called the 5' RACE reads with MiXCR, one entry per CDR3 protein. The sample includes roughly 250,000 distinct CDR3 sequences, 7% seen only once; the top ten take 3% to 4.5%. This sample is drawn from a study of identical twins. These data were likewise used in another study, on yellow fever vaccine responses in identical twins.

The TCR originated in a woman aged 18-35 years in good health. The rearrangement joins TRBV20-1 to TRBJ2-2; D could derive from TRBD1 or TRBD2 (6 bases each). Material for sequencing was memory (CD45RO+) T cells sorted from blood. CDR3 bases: TGCAGTGCTAGCGCCCAGTGGGGGGCCTCGGGTACCGGGGAGCTGTTTTTT. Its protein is CSASAQWGASGTGELFF.